This TCR beta chain was obtained from a study of OX40 agonist ivuxolimab in advanced cancers. Whole-study results and caveats: At 0.1 to 3.0 mg/kg and by week 6, CD4+ and CD8+ T cells in the blood had expanded clonally. Partial responders at 0.1-3.0 mg/kg showed near-lowest clonal expansion.

CDR1 SGHVS and CDR2 FQNEAQ come from the germline V gene. With 0 bases clipped from V and 5 bases from J, the junction kept 12 bases outside the gene matches. The CDR3 length is 18 residues. About this clone: The antigen remains undetermined.

Using immunoSEQ multiplex PCR, the repertoire was profiled, and TCRdb retains in-frame clones only, with some absent. This table has tens of thousands of clones, approximately 80% appearing once. Sequencing used CD4+ or CD8+ T cells sorted from blood, obtained in a trial of the OX40 agonist ivuxolimab. The chain is built from TRBV7-8 and TRBJ2-7; 11 nucleotides match TRBD2. This receptor was obtained from an adult with an advanced solid tumor such as melanoma, head and neck, liver or kidney cancer. CDR3 amino acids: CASSLALGLAGGRHEQYF. For the CDR3, the DNA is TGTGCCAGCAGCTTAGCGCTAGGGCTAGCGGGAGGCCGGCACGAGCAGTACTTC.